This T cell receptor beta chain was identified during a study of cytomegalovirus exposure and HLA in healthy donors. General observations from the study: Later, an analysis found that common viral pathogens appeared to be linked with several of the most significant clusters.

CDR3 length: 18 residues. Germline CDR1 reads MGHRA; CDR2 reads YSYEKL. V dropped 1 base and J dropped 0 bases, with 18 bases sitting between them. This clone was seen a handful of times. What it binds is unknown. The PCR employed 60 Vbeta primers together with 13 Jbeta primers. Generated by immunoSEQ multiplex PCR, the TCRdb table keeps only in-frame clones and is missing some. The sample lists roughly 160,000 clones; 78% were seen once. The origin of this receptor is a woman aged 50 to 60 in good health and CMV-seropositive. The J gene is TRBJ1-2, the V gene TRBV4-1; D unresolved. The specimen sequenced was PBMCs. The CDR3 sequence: CASSQAVTLPRANYGYTF. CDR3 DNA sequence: TGCGCCAGCAGCCAAGCAGTGACACTCCCGAGAGCTAACTATGGCTACACCTTC.